Presented here are 5 T cell receptor beta chains from one specimen sequenced in a study of vaccination and CD4 T cells after COVID-19 (dated by TCRdb to 2022 to 2024). Receptor libraries were prepared by PCR. The reads were generated on an Illumina iSeq 100. DNA from cultured CD4+ T cells was subjected to TCR sequencing with the Oncomine TCR Beta short-read assay at the Johns Hopkins FTIC core. Through fastp at Q25 and MiXCR, TCRdb rebuilt clones from the public reads, retaining in-frame beta chains. Rows with a matching CDR3 protein are joined into one entry that keeps the most common DNA and genes. Here the sample has about 5,700 distinct CDR3 sequences; about 37% occur a single time. Roughly 50% of the sample belongs to the ten largest clones. Taken with the paper, the label for treatment or condition translates to: roughly ten-day PBMC culture with coronavirus spike peptide pools or control peptides (ViraFEST assay). CD4+ T cells from unexposed donors were collected before the COVID-19 pandemic (2011-2018).

Which antigens these TCRs recognize remains unknown. The sample consisted of CD4+ T cells from blood, cultured in vitro. These receptors all stem from a human donor in good health.

J is TRBJ2-1 and V is TRBV15; 10 bases map to TRBD1. In germline, CDR1 is LNHNV, CDR2 YYDKDF (reference sequence). The CDR3 runs 14 residues. The J segment lost 7 bases and the V segment lost 0 bases, leaving 0 bases of the junction unmatched. The CDR3 DNA follows: TGTGCCACCAGCAGAGAGGGACAGGGGAATGAGCAGTTCTTC. Translated: CATSREGQGNEQFF.

This chain joins TRBV6-1 and TRBJ1-5; no firm D call. Trimming stripped 6 bases from V and 8 bases from J, with 8 bases between. This CDR3 region has 11 residues. CDR1 is MNHNS, CDR2 SASEGT, per germline. CDR3 nucleotides: TGTGCCAGCAGCGGGGTCGAGCCCCAGCATTTT. It specifies CASSGVEPQHF.

The CDR3 protein is CASSYSSVHYGYTF. Written as DNA, the CDR3 is TGTGCCAGCAGTTACTCGAGCGTTCACTATGGCTACACCTTC. The chain has TRBV6-5 and TRBJ1-2, with unresolved D. V was cut by 0 bases and J by 3 bases, with 8 bases left in between. This CDR3 is built from 14 residues. Germline values: CDR1 MNHEY, CDR2 SVGAGI.

The chain combines TRBV5-8 with TRBJ1-2; D gene unclear. Germline V gene data show CDR1 as SGHTS and CDR2 as YDEGEE. Trimming left V 0 bases short and J 4 bases short, with 10 bases between. The CDR3 spans 14 residues. CDR3: CASSLVSVSYGYTF. In DNA, the CDR3 is TGTGCCAGCAGCTTGGTGTCGGTGAGCTATGGCTACACCTTC.

The sample holds a few counts of this clonotype. The chain couples TRBV11-1 to TRBJ1-1; 8 nucleotides align to TRBD1. Germline CDR1 is SGHAT and CDR2 is FQDESV (reference sequence). The ends lost 4 bases at V and 11 bases at J; junction bases unmatched: 9. This CDR3 has 13 residues. The CDR3 loop reads CASSSGVDRDAFF. The CDR3 nucleotides are TGTGCCAGCAGCTCAGGGGTGGACAGGGATGCTTTCTTT.